The clone carrying this TCR beta chain was picked up one time. This specimen belongs to a study of Ad26.COV2.S vaccination and SARS-CoV-2 variants. Assay used: immunoSEQ multiplex PCR; TCRdb lists only in-frame clones, some missing. The sample includes hundreds of thousands of clones, roughly 90% of them seen just once. Treatment here: around 19 received Ad26.COV2.S at low or high dose, single or two shots; roughly 5 received placebo; per-sample allocation not given. Specimens were obtained on day 63 following the first vaccine or placebo injection. Germline CDR1 reads MNHNS; CDR2 reads SASEGT. V lost 0 bases, J lost 8 bases, and 14 bases lay in between. The CDR3 consists of 15 residues.

The rearrangement uses TRBV6-1 and TRBJ1-5; no clear D gene. This specimen consisted of peripheral blood, obtained in a trial of Ad26.COV2.S vaccine versus placebo. This TCR was recovered from a person between 18 and 65 years old who received the Ad26.COV2.S COVID-19 vaccine or a placebo. The CDR3: CASSEAIRIWEPQHF. Here the CDR3 DNA reads TGTGCCAGCAGTGAAGCAATTCGAATATGGGAGCCCCAGCATTTT.